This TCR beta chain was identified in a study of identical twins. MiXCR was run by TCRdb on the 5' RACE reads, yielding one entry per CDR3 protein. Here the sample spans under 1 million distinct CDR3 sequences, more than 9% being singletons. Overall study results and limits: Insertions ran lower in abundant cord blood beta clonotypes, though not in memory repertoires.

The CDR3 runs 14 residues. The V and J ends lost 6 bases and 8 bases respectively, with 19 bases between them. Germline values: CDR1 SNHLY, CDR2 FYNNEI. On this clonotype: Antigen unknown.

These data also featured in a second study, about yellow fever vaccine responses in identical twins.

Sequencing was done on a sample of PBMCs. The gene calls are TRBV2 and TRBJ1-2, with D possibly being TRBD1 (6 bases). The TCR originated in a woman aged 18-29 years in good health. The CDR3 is CASSERAGESGYTF. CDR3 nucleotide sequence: TGTGCCAGCAGCGAAAGGGCAGGGGAGTCAGGCTACACCTTC.